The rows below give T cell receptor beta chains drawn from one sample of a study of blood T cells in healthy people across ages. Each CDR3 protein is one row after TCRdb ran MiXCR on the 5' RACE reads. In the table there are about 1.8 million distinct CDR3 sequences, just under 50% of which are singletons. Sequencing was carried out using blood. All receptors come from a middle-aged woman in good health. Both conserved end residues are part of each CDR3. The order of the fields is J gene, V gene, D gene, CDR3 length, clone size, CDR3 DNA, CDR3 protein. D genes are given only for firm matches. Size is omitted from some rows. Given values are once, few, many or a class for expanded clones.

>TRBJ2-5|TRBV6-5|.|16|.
TGTGCCAGCAGTTACGGGGCAGCAACCCCCCAAGAGACCCAGTACTTC
CASSYGAATPQETQYF
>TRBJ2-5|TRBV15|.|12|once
TGTGCCACGGAGGGGAGTAGGGAGACCCAGTACTTC
CATEGSRETQYF
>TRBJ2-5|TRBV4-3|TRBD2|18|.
TGCGCCGGCAGCTTTTACGGGACTAGCGGGGGGGCCCCGAATGAGCAGTACTTC
CAGSFYGTSGGAPNEQYF
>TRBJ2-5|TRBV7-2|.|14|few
TGTGCCAGCAGTGTCGCAGGGGCAGGGGAGACCCAGTACTTC
CASSVAGAGETQYF
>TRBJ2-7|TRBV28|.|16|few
TGTGCCAGCAGTTTATCCCGTTGGGACGAGGGAGACGAGCAGTACTTC
CASSLSRWDEGDEQYF
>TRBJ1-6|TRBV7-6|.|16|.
TGTGCCAGCAGCTTAGTCACCGGGGATGGAAATTCACCCCTCCACTTT
CASSLVTGDGNSPLHF
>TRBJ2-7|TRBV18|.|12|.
TGTGCCGGGGCCACCCGGACCAACGAGCAGTACTTC
CAGATRTNEQYF
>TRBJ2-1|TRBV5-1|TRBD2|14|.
TGCGCCAGCGGGCCGGCTGTAGCGGGCAATGAGCAGTTCTTC
CASGPAVAGNEQFF
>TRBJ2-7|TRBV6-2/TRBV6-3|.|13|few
TGTGCCAGCAAGGGGGGCGCCAGAAGCGAGCAGTACTTC
CASKGGARSEQYF
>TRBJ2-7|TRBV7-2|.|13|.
TGTGCCAGCAGCTCCCCCAACACCTACGAGCAGTACTTC
CASSSPNTYEQYF
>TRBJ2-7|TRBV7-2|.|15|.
TGTGCCAGCAGCTTACGGCAGGGGGGCGCCTACGAGCAGTACTTC
CASSLRQGGAYEQYF
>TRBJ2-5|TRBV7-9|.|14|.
TGTGCCAGCAGCTTAGAGGGATATAAAGAGACCCAGTACTTC
CASSLEGYKETQYF